The next 25 T cell receptor beta chains were all read from a single sample in a study of blood T cell repertoires in COVID-19. Clones were sequenced by immunoSEQ multiplex PCR, and TCRdb holds only the in-frame ones, with some missing. The data show a few hundred thousand clones, 70% to 90% seen once. Sequencing was performed on PBMCs or T cells enriched from blood (not recorded which). These receptor sequences come from a woman aged 25 to 39 who had recovered from COVID-19.

The genes are TRBV7-3 and TRBJ2-3; D possibly corresponds to TRBD2 (6 bases). From germline, CDR1 is SGHTA and CDR2 FQGTGA. V was trimmed by 0 bases and J by 1 base, leaving 14 bases between them. The length of the CDR3 is 17 residues. The CDR3 sequence: CASSLTPRGFGTDTQYF. In nucleotides, the CDR3 is TGTGCCAGCAGCTTAACTCCCCGGGGGTTTGGCACAGATACGCAGTATTTT. Together with reference TRBV7-3 and TRBJ2-3, the CDR3 gives the full variable domain: GAGVSQTPSNKVTEKGKYVELRCDPISGHTALYWYRQSLGQGPEFLIYFQGTGAADDSGLPNDRFFAVRPEGSVSTLKIQRTERGDSAVYLCASSLTPRGFGTDTQYFGPGTRLTVL.

This clone has more than one count but fewer than ten. The chain carries TRBV11-1 and TRBJ1-3; 8 bases map to TRBD1. V shed 6 bases and J 3 bases; nucleotides not matched to a gene: 7. The germline CDR1 and CDR2 sequences are SGHAT and FQDESV (reference sequence). The CDR3 covers 15 residues. In DNA, the CDR3 is TGTGCCAGCAGACTTGCAGGGGGCAGTGGAAACACCATATATTTT. Translating it yields CASRLAGGSGNTIYF. Looking up the rest from reference TRBV11-1 and TRBJ1-3 gives the full variable domain: EAEVAQSPRYKITEKSQAVAFWCDPISGHATLYWYRQILGQGPELLVQFQDESVVDDSQLPKDRFSAERLKGVDSTLKIQPAELGDSAMYLCASRLAGGSGNTIYFGEGSWLTVV.

Details on this clone: An end of the junction differs from the germline gene, which may be a read error. The V gene is TRBV11-2, the J gene TRBJ1-1; D is unclear. From germline, CDR1 is SGHAT and CDR2 FQNNGV. The CDR3 spans 12 residues. This CDR3 reads CASSLDSTEAFF. The CDR3 DNA sequence: TGTGCCAGCAGTTTAGATAGTACTGAAGCTTTCTTT.

V is TRBV6-5 and J is TRBJ2-1; D remains ambiguous. The CDR3 totals 12 residues. V lost 5 bases, J lost 9 bases, and 11 bases lay in between. Germline CDR1 reads MNHEY; CDR2 reads SVGAGI. Written as DNA, the CDR3 is TGTGCCAGCAGTCTCGGTCCGGGTGAGCAGTTCTTC. Its protein product is CASSLGPGEQFF.

About this clone itself: The same CDR3 also results from other DNA sequences found in this sample. V gene TRBV28 combines with J gene TRBJ2-1; 11 nucleotides agree with TRBD2. The CDR3 extends over 15 amino acids. Germline-derived CDR1 and CDR2 are MDHEN and SYDVKM. The trim removed 6 bases at V and 3 bases at J, leaving 4 bases unmatched. The CDR3 DNA reads TGTGCCAGCAGCTCGACTAGCGGGATCTACAATGAGCAGTTCTTC. Translation: CASSSTSGIYNEQFF. The variable domain in full, with the rest retrieved from reference TRBV28 and TRBJ2-1, is DVKVTQSSRYLVKRTGEKVFLECVQDMDHENMFWYRQDPGLGLRLIYFSYDVKMKEKGDIPEGYSVSREKKERFSLILESASTNQTSMYLCASSSTSGIYNEQFFGPGTRLTVL.

The chain joins TRBV5-1 to TRBJ1-1; D uncertain. Trimming cost V 2 bases and J 6 bases, with 17 bases left between them. Germline CDR1 SGHRS, CDR2 YFSETQ. The CDR3 has 15 amino acids. The DNA for the CDR3 is TGCGCCAGCAGCTTTAGGCAGGCAGCCGGCGCTGAAGCTTTCTTT. This gives the protein CASSFRQAAGAEAFF.

V is TRBV5-4 and J is TRBJ2-5, with D possibly TRBD1 on 6 matching bases. The CDR3 has 13 residues. CDR1 and CDR2 (germline): SGHNT, YYREEE (reference sequence). The V gene lost 4 bases and the J gene lost 5 bases, with 12 bases spanning the gap. The CDR3 protein is CASSVDRSETQYF. Here the CDR3 DNA reads TGTGCCAGCAGCGTAGACAGGTCGGAGACCCAGTACTTC.

The genes are TRBV6-6 and TRBJ1-3; TRBD1 might be the D (6 bases). Germline lookup yields CDR1 MNHNY and CDR2 SVGAGI (reference sequence). V was trimmed by 5 bases and J by 2 bases, leaving 16 bases between them. The CDR3 totals 16 residues. This CDR3 is CASSQTTGKAGNTIYF. CDR3 nucleotide sequence: TGTGCCAGCAGTCAAACTACAGGGAAAGCTGGAAACACCATATATTTT.

The chain is built from TRBV2 and TRBJ2-7; TRBD1 aligns across 10 bases. The V gene's germline CDR1 is SNHLY and CDR2 FYNNEI. The V gene end was trimmed by 7 bases and the J gene end by 3 bases; junction bases not matched to a gene: 6. The CDR3 covers 14 residues. The CDR3 sequence is CASTRQGADYEQYF. CDR3 in DNA: TGTGCCAGCACTCGACAGGGGGCGGACTACGAGCAGTACTTC.

The chain recombines TRBV30 with TRBJ2-7, with 8 positions matching TRBD2. CDR1 GTSNPN and CDR2 SVGIG come from the germline V gene (reference sequence). The CDR3 consists of 16 residues. The J segment lost 4 bases and the V segment lost 0 bases, leaving 11 bases of the junction unmatched. The CDR3 loop reads CAWSVRGGLGVYEQYF. CDR3 coding DNA: TGTGCCTGGAGTGTACGCGGGGGGTTAGGGGTTTACGAGCAGTACTTC.

V is TRBV5-1 and J is TRBJ2-2; 8 bases align to TRBD2. CDR3 length equals 17 residues. The junction had 9 bases not matched to a gene; V was cut back by 0 bases and J by 5 bases. Looked up from germline, CDR1 is SGHRS and CDR2 is YFSETQ. As DNA, the CDR3 is TGCGCCAGCAGCTTGGTTCGCGGGGGGCGCGGGACCGGGGAGCTGTTTTTT. Amino acid sequence: CASSLVRGGRGTGELFF.

The chain couples TRBV5-1 to TRBJ2-3, with a possible D match to TRBD1 (5 bases). This CDR3 has 14 amino acids. V gave up 4 bases and J gave up 0 bases, with 9 bases separating them. The germline gives CDR1 SGHRS, CDR2 YFSETQ. The CDR3 coding sequence is TGCGCCAGCAGCGCAGGGATTAGCACAGATACGCAGTATTTT. Translated, it gives CASSAGISTDTQYF.

This chain joins TRBV5-1 and TRBJ1-2; D call uncertain. The CDR3 covers 13 residues. Trimming left V 1 base short and J 6 bases short, with 10 bases between. CDR1 and CDR2 from the germline V gene are SGHRS and YFSETQ. The DNA for the CDR3 is TGCGCCAGCAGCTTGAGTATCGAGGATGGCTACACCTTC. It translates to CASSLSIEDGYTF.

On this clone itself: At one end, the junction sequence differs from germline, possibly due to a read error. The gene calls are TRBV7-7 and TRBJ2-5, with 14 positions matching TRBD2. Germline V CDR1 and CDR2: SSHAT, FNYEAQ (reference sequence). The CDR3 loop spans 16 amino acids. In DNA form, the CDR3 reads TGTGCTAGCAGCCCCGGGACTAGCGGGGGCGGCGGGGCCCAGTACTTC. Translation gives CASSPGTSGGGGAQYF.

The chain joins TRBV2 to TRBJ1-4; D call uncertain. Deletions cut 10 bases from V and 7 bases from J, with 19 bases between. CDR1 and CDR2 from the germline V gene are SNHLY and FYNNEI. This CDR3 contains 14 residues. The CDR3 DNA reads TGTGCCAACACCCCCAGTATTAATTCTGAAAAACTGTTTTTT. This gives the protein CANTPSINSEKLFF.

The chain combines TRBV29-1 with TRBJ2-1; no firm D call. CDR1 and CDR2 (germline): SQVTM, ANQGSEA. The CDR3 sequence is 14 residues long. V lost 1 base and J lost 6, with 13 bases in between. The CDR3 nucleotides are TGCAGCGTTGAAGGACTTGCCCTTGGCAATGAGCAGTTCTTC. Translation gives CSVEGLALGNEQFF.

This chain connects TRBV11-2 to TRBJ1-1, with D maybe TRBD1 (5 bases). This CDR3 region has 14 residues. V dropped 2 bases and J dropped 4 bases, with 11 bases sitting between them. Per germline, CDR1 SGHAT and CDR2 FQNNGV. The CDR3 coding sequence is TGTGCCAGCAGCTTAACTGAAAGGGGCACTGAAGCTTTCTTT. Translating gives CASSLTERGTEAFF.

The gene calls are TRBV29-1 and TRBJ2-2, with 8 bases aligning to TRBD2. CDR3 size: 14 residues. After removal of 1 base from V and 14 bases from J, the junction contained 12 bases not matched to a gene. Germline CDR1 reads SQVTM; CDR2 reads ANQGSEA. The CDR3 spells CSVEGTGLEGVLFF. The CDR3 region has the DNA TGCAGCGTTGAAGGAACGGGACTAGAGGGAGTACTGTTTTTT.

This rearrangement joins TRBV11-3 to TRBJ2-5; TRBD2 is a possible D gene (5 bases). V shed 5 bases and J shed 4 bases, with 17 bases lying between them. The CDR3 is made up of 15 amino acids. Looked up from germline, CDR1 is SGHNT and CDR2 is YENEEA. DNA of the CDR3: TGTGCCAGCAGCACCCCCCCTGCGGGCCCAGAGACCCAGTACTTC. Translating gives CASSTPPAGPETQYF.

This chain connects TRBV28 to TRBJ2-3; 7 bases align to TRBD2. Germline CDR1 reads MDHEN; CDR2 reads SYDVKM. Unmatched junction bases numbered 16, after V lost 9 bases and J lost 1 base. The CDR3 extends over 17 amino acids. The CDR3 nucleotides are TGTGCCAGTTCCGATTGGGCCCGAGCGGGACGCACAGATACGCAGTATTTT. Translation gives CASSDWARAGRTDTQYF.

V gene TRBV7-8 combines with J gene TRBJ1-6, with D possibly matching TRBD1 (5 bases). With 8 bases removed from V and 7 bases from J, the gap between germline ends came to 12 bases. This CDR3 region has 13 residues. The germline V gene has CDR1 SGHVS and CDR2 FQNEAQ. CDR3 coding DNA: TGTGCCAGCGCAGGGCAGAGGAATTCACCCCTCCACTTT. It yields the protein CASAGQRNSPLHF.

DNA of the CDR3: TGTGCCAGCAGGCAAAGGGGGACAGGGGGTGAAAAACTGTTTTTT. This encodes CASRQRGTGGEKLFF. J is TRBJ1-4 and V is TRBV13, with TRBD1 matching over 11 bases. Germline-derived CDR1 and CDR2 are PRHDT and FYEKMQ (reference sequence). After removal of 6 bases from V and 7 bases from J, the junction contained 7 bases not matched to a gene. This CDR3 comprises 15 residues. Full variable domain (rest looked up from reference TRBV13 and TRBJ1-4): AAGVIQSPRHLIKEKRETATLKCYPIPRHDTVYWYQQGPGQDPQFLISFYEKMQSDKGSIPDRFSAQQFSDYHSELNMSSLELGDSALYFCASRQRGTGGEKLFFGSGTQLSVL.

This clone was picked up one time. The CDR3 DNA reads as TGTGCCTGGAGAAATCATCCGGGACACCCTAGGCTGTTTTTT. This translates into CAWRNHPGHPRLFF. The V gene is TRBV30, the J gene TRBJ1-4; tentatively, D is TRBD1 (6 bases). The CDR3 is 14 residues long. CDR1 is GTSNPN, CDR2 SVGIG, per germline (reference sequence). V was clipped by 3 bases and J by 14 bases, with 22 bases between them.

The chain combines TRBV7-2 with TRBJ1-6, with D unclear. V was trimmed by 3 bases and J by 4 bases, leaving 7 bases between them. Looked up from germline, CDR1 is SGHTA and CDR2 is FQGNSA. The length of the CDR3 is 14 residues. The CDR3 DNA sequence: TGTGCCAGCAGCTTCGGGGATTATAATTCACCCCTCCACTTT. It specifies CASSFGDYNSPLHF.

This clone was observed once. The chain is built from TRBV4-3 and TRBJ1-6; 9 bases align to TRBD1. V dropped 0 bases and J dropped 8; count of bases not matched to a gene: 5. Germline V lookup: CDR1 LGHNA, CDR2 YSLEER. This CDR3 contains 16 residues. The CDR3 coding sequence is TGCGCCAGCAGCCAAGATCCGGGACAGGGCTATTCACCCCTCCACTTT. It is translated as CASSQDPGQGYSPLHF.